This entry features one T cell receptor (beta chain) sequence. Its antigen is currently unknown. This entry comes from a study of CD8 T cells in ankylosing spondylitis. Findings and caveats of the study: Characteristic, it appeared, of ankylosing spondylitis blood was a TCR beta motif of eight highly homologous variants. Disease-linked clones reportedly showed significant enrichment in matched ankylosing spondylitis synovial fluid.

Per the germline V gene, CDR1 is LGHDT and CDR2 is YNNKEL (reference sequence). This CDR3 contains 15 residues. Trimming at V came to 3 bases and at J to 0 bases, leaving 2 bases not matched to a gene. Making use of molecular barcodes, quantitative 5'-RACE generated TCR beta libraries. TCRdb reanalysed the 5' RACE reads using MiXCR and keeps one entry per CDR3 protein. The sample yields around 450,000 distinct CDR3 sequences, more than 25% seen once. J is TRBJ2-3 and V is TRBV3-1; 8 nucleotides match TRBD2. Sequenced: blood, either unsorted or a sorted T cell fraction (not recorded which). This TCR derives from a male donor with ankylosing spondylitis. CDR3 amino acids: CASSHTSGSTDTQYF. The CDR3 DNA reads as TGTGCCAGCAGCCACACTAGCGGTAGCACAGATACGCAGTATTTT.